The entry below describes one TCR beta chain. Clones were sequenced by immunoSEQ multiplex PCR, and TCRdb holds only the in-frame ones, with some missing. The data show 200,000 or so clones, approximately 82% seen once. The sample belongs to a study of blood T cell repertoires in COVID-19. Study in general: Italy, Spain and the United States were the sources of the convalescent and acute COVID-19 samples.

The sequence was obtained from a human donor with acute or convalescent COVID-19. The donor label of this sample is uncertain. Sequences were obtained from peripheral blood.

The CDR3 DNA reads as TGTGCCAGTAGTGACCGGGCCCTAGCAAAAGAGACCCAGTACTTC. Encoded protein: CASSDRALAKETQYF. The chain uses TRBV19 and TRBJ2-5; D may be TRBD2 (5 bases). This CDR3 is 15 amino acids long. V was cut by 5 bases and J by 3 bases, with 16 bases left in between. Germline lookup yields CDR1 LNHDA and CDR2 SQIVND (reference sequence). Full variable domain (rest looked up from reference TRBV19 and TRBJ2-5): DGGITQSPKYLFRKEGQNVTLSCEQNLNHDAMYWYRQDPGQGLRLIYYSQIVNDFQKGDIAEGYSVSREKKESFPLTVTSAQKNPTAFYLCASSDRALAKETQYFGPGTRLLVL.